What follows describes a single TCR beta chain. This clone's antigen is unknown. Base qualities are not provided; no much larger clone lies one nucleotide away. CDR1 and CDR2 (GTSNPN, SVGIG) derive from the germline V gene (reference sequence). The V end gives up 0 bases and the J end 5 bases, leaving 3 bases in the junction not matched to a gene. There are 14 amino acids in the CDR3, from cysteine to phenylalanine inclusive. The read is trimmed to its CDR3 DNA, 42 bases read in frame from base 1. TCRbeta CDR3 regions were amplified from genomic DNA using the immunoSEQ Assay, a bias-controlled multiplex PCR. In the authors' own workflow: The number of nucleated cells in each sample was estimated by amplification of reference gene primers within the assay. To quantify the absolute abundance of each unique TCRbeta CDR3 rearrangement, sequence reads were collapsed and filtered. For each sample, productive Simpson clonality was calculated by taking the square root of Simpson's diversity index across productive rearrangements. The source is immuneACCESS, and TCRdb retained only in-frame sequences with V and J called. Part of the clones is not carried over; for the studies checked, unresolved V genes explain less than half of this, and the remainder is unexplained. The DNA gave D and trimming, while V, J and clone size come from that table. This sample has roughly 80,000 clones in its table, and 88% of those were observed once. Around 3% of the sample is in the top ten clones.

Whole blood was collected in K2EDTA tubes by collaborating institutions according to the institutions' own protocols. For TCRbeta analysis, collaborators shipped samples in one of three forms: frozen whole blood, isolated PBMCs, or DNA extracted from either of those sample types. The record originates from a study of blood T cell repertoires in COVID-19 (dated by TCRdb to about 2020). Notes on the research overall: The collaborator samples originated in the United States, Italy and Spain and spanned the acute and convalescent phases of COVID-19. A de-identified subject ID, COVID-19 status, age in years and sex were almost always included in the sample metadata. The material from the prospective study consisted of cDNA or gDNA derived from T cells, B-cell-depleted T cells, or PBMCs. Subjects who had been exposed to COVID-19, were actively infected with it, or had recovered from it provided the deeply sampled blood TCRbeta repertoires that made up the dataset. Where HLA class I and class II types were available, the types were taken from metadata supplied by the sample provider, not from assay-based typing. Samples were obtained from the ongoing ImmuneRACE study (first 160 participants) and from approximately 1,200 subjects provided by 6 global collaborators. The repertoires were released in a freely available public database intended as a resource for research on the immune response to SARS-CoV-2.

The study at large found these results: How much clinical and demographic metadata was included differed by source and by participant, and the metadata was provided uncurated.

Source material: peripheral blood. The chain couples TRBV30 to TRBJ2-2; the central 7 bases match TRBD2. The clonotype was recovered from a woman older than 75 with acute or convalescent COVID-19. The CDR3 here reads CAWSVVGGTGELFF. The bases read TGTGCCTGGAGTGTGGTCGGGGGGACCGGGGAGCTGTTTTTT.